What follows are 3 T cell receptor beta chains derived from one specimen sequenced in a study of T cells in Graves' hyperthyroidism and ophthalmopathy. The CDR3 regions of TCR beta were amplified from RNA transcripts. The HTBI primer set served for first-round RT-PCR of the TCR CDR3. TCRdb called the multiplex PCR reads again in MiXCR, with one record for every CDR3 protein. The sample gives approximately 350,000 distinct CDR3 sequences, around 15% of which show up once; approximately 19% is in the top ten. Sequencing was done on a sample of blood. The receptors come from a woman aged 55-70 years with Graves' ophthalmopathy.

In this sample, this clonotype turned up many times. V is TRBV5-6 and J is TRBJ2-3; D is possibly TRBD1 (6 bases). Germline CDR1 and CDR2: SGHDT and YYEEEE. V lost 0 bases and J 7 bases, leaving 9 bases between the germline ends. This CDR3 has 13 residues. The chain's CDR3 is CASSLDRAYTQYF. CDR3 nucleotides: TGTGCCAGCAGCTTGGACAGGGCGTATACGCAGTATTTT.

The count of this clonotype is one. The V and J genes are TRBV20-1 and TRBJ2-1; 11 nucleotides match TRBD2. V was clipped by 3 bases and J by 2 bases; unmatched bases: 6. The CDR3 consists of 16 residues. Germline CDR1 DFQATT, CDR2 SNEGSKA (reference sequence). This CDR3 is CSASNRGLAAYNEQFF. CDR3 bases: TGCAGTGCTAGTAACCGGGGACTAGCGGCCTACAATGAGCAGTTCTTC.

This clonotype was recorded many times. The gene calls are TRBV12-3 or TRBV12-4 and TRBJ1-2, with unresolved D. This CDR3 has 12 residues. Trimming pared 5 bases from V and 7 bases from J, leaving 11 bases between. CDR3 in DNA: TGTGCCAGCAGTACCGAGGCGAGTGGCTACACCTTC. The encoded protein is CASSTEASGYTF.